This T cell receptor beta chain was documented in a study of naive and memory T cell subsets. Overall study results and limits: Especially in CD8 cells, naive repertoires contained a few larger clonotypes, possibly CD45RA-re-expressing memory cells.

Alpha and beta libraries were amplified separately from the second PCR onward. CD4 T cells were positively selected, then CD8 T cells from the CD4-negative fraction. Comments on this clonotype: Its antigen is not identified.

Two oligonucleotides, mixed equimolar, formed the beta constant-region primer covering TRBC1 and TRBC2. Nested alpha and beta constant-region primers with the SP2 primer drove four PCR rounds on ligated cDNA. One entry per CDR3 protein results from TCRdb running MiXCR on the UMI-ligation and nested PCR reads. The sample lists 90,000 to 120,000 distinct CDR3 sequences, approximately 14% occurring once. This CDR3 has 15 residues. V gave up 6 bases and J gave up 2 bases; unmatched junction bases: 4. Per germline, CDR1 SNHLY and CDR2 FYNNEI. This TCR was sampled from a human donor in good health. Sequenced material: naive CD8+ T cells from blood. The V call is TRBV2, the J call TRBJ2-1; TRBD2 matches 10 bases. This chain's CDR3 is CASRLAGGTYNEQFF. For the CDR3, the DNA is TGTGCCAGCAGATTAGCGGGGGGAACCTACAATGAGCAGTTCTTC.